Shown below are 22 T cell receptor beta chains from a single sample sequenced in a study of response to subunit inactivated influenza vaccine. TCRdb redid the calling of the RT-PCR reads with MiXCR, one entry per CDR3 protein. The sample records about 500,000 distinct CDR3 sequences, 16% being singletons. The sequenced sample was CD4+ T cells sorted from PBMCs, obtained about 24 months after vaccination. These receptors came from a man aged 50 to 69 who received an inactivated influenza vaccine.

This clonotype was picked up a small number of times. The chain links TRBV24-1 to TRBJ2-1; D ambiguous. Trimming took 1 base from V and 0 from J, leaving 18 bases between them. The germline CDR1 and CDR2 sequences are KGHDR and SFDVKD. This CDR3 has 19 amino acids. Here the CDR3 DNA reads TGTGCCACCAGTGATTTTGGGATGGGCTACCCGAGCTCCTACAATGAGCAGTTCTTC. Amino acid sequence: CATSDFGMGYPSSYNEQFF.

As for this clonotype: The junction does not match germline at one end; this may be a read error. The chain links TRBV3-1 to TRBJ2-7; 7 nucleotides agree with TRBD1. The CDR3 totals 12 residues. Germline CDR1 is LGHDT and CDR2 is YNNKEL (reference sequence). The CDR3 loop reads CASRGQSYEQYF. In DNA form, the CDR3 reads TGTGCCAGCAGGGGACAGTCCTACGAGCAGTACTTT.

The CDR3 reads CASSPRSGGGNTEAFF. CDR3 sequence (DNA): TGTGCCAGCAGCCCTAGATCAGGTGGGGGGAACACTGAAGCTTTCTTT. The chain carries TRBV4-2 and TRBJ1-1, with D maybe TRBD1 (5 bases). From germline, CDR1 is LGHNA and CDR2 YNFKEQ. CDR3 size: 16 residues. The V gene lost 4 bases and the J gene lost 1 base, with 16 bases spanning the gap.

The V gene is TRBV4-3, the J gene TRBJ1-4; 7 positions match TRBD1. There are 16 residues in the CDR3. J was trimmed by 5 bases and V by 3 bases; bases with no gene match: 9. Germline CDR1 and CDR2: LGHNA and YSLEER. CDR3 sequence reads: CASSQEAGGKNEKLFF. The CDR3 bases are TGCGCCAGCAGCCAGGAAGCAGGGGGGAAGAATGAAAAACTGTTTTTT.

This clonotype was seen more than once but under ten times. V and J are TRBV20-1 and TRBJ2-1; no firm D call. Deletions cut 7 bases from V and 2 bases from J, with 12 bases between. The CDR3 extends over 13 amino acids. CDR1 DFQATT and CDR2 SNEGSKA come from the germline V gene (reference sequence). The CDR3 coding sequence is TGCAGTGTGTTGCTTTCAGCCTACAATGAGCAGTTCTTC. Translation: CSVLLSAYNEQFF.

This clonotype has only a few counts. The chain uses TRBV4-3 and TRBJ2-1; the match to TRBD2 covers 9 bases. Per germline, CDR1 LGHNA and CDR2 YSLEER. V was pared by 2 bases and J by 7 bases, with 9 bases of the junction left unmatched. The CDR3 is 16 amino acids. The CDR3 region is CASSQLLGGRGNEQFF. Written as DNA, the CDR3 is TGCGCCAGCAGCCAACTCCTAGGCGGGAGGGGAAATGAGCAGTTCTTC.

This sequence joins TRBV20-1 and TRBJ2-7; D assignment may be TRBD1 or TRBD2 (5 bases each). The CDR3 has 13 residues. Germline V gene sequence: CDR1 DFQATT, CDR2 SNEGSKA (reference sequence). V was cut by 7 bases and J by 0 bases, with 13 bases left in between. CDR3 nucleotide sequence: TGCAGTGTGGGCCGGGACGACTCCTACGAGCAGTACTTC. Translating gives CSVGRDDSYEQYF.

J is TRBJ1-1 and V is TRBV20-1; D may be TRBD1 (5 bases). The CDR3 length is 11 residues. Per the germline V gene, CDR1 is DFQATT and CDR2 is SNEGSKA (reference sequence). The V end lost 3 bases, the J end lost 4 bases, and 6 bases lay between the germline ends. CDR3 protein: CSARTVTEAFF. Here the CDR3 DNA reads TGCAGTGCTAGGACAGTCACTGAAGCTTTCTTT.

The chain combines TRBV20-1 with TRBJ2-7, with D tentatively TRBD1 (5 bases). This CDR3 has 12 amino acids. V lost 0 bases to trimming and J lost 5 bases, with 8 bases between them. Germline V CDR1 and CDR2: DFQATT, SNEGSKA (reference sequence). The CDR3 sequence is CSAREQVDEQYF. CDR3 coding DNA: TGCAGTGCTAGAGAACAGGTGGACGAGCAGTACTTC.

This clonotype was counted ten times or more. The chain employs TRBV6-2 or TRBV6-3 and TRBJ2-1; 9 bases fit TRBD2. The CDR3 is 14 residues long. From germline, CDR1 is MNHEY and CDR2 SVGEGT. Trimming cost V 6 bases and J 4 bases; bases outside gene matches: 4. Here the CDR3 DNA reads TGTGCCAGCAGCCCTAGCGGGACATACAATGAGCAGTTCTTC. Translated: CASSPSGTYNEQFF.

The sample holds a few counts of this clonotype. The chain has TRBV2 and TRBJ1-1; TRBD1 is a possible D gene (5 bases). Germline V gene lookup returns CDR1 SNHLY and CDR2 FYNNEI. The ends were cut back, 3 bases at V and 0 bases at J, with 8 bases in the middle. CDR3 length: 14 residues. CDR3 sequence: CASSEGTVNTEAFF. The CDR3 DNA follows: TGTGCCAGCAGTGAGGGGACGGTGAACACTGAAGCTTTCTTT.

This clonotype was seen a handful of times. The chain's CDR3 is CAWRGAGTSYYEQYF. The CDR3 coding sequence is TGTGCCTGGAGGGGAGCCGGGACGAGCTACTACGAGCAGTACTTC. V is TRBV30 and J is TRBJ2-7, with D possibly called TRBD1 or TRBD2 (5 bases each). Deletions cut 3 bases from V and 3 bases from J, with 18 bases between. Germline CDR1 is GTSNPN and CDR2 is SVGIG (reference sequence). This CDR3 has 15 amino acids.

Written as DNA, the CDR3 is TGCGCCAGCAGCTTGGCCTACGGGGGGGCGGACATTCAGTACTTC. Its translation: CASSLAYGGADIQYF. The chain employs TRBV5-1 and TRBJ2-4, with 8 bases fitting TRBD2. Germline V gives CDR1 SGHRS, CDR2 YFSETQ. The CDR3 runs 15 residues. V gave up 0 bases and J gave up 8 bases; unmatched junction bases: 7.

Points on this clonotype: This may be a read error: a much more frequent sequence differs by one nucleotide. The chain uses TRBV20-1 and TRBJ1-1; no clear D. The CDR3 extends over 14 amino acids. The V gene's germline CDR1 is DFQATT and CDR2 SNEGSKA (reference sequence). CDR3 region: CSARDLGLNTEALF. The CDR3 nucleotides read TGCAGTGCTAGAGATCTCGGGTTGAACACTGAAGCTTTATTT.

This CDR3 reads CAWTTGSEQYF. The CDR3 nucleotides are TGTGCCTGGACTACGGGCTCCGAGCAGTACTTC. The chain uses TRBV30 and TRBJ2-7; D gene ambiguous. Germline CDR1 is GTSNPN and CDR2 is SVGIG (reference sequence). There are 11 residues in the CDR3. V was shortened by 4 bases and J by 6 bases, with 10 bases between the two germline ends.

The gene calls are TRBV20-1 and TRBJ2-1; perhaps TRBD2 as D (6 bases). CDR1 and CDR2 (germline): DFQATT, SNEGSKA (reference sequence). The V end was cut by 6 bases, the J end by 5 bases, with 17 bases between. This CDR3 is built from 14 residues. The CDR3 DNA is TGCAGTGCCGGGGGTCAGCGGGCCAACAATGAGCAGTTCTTC. Translated: CSAGGQRANNEQFF.

The V gene is TRBV12-3 or TRBV12-4, the J gene TRBJ1-1; D possibly corresponds to TRBD1 (5 bases). The CDR3 runs 14 residues. V lost 6 bases to trimming and J lost 0 bases, with 11 bases between them. CDR3 amino acids: CASRGDSLNTEAFF. CDR3 nucleotide sequence: TGTGCCAGCAGGGGAGACAGTTTGAACACTGAAGCTTTCTTT.

In this sample, this clonotype turned up a few times. V is TRBV15 and J is TRBJ2-1; tentatively, D is TRBD2 (5 bases). There are 19 residues in the CDR3. Between the trimmed V and J ends, which lost 1 base and 5 bases, there was a span of 24 bases. Per germline, CDR1 LNHNV and CDR2 YYDKDF (reference sequence). CDR3 nucleotide sequence: TGTGCCACCAGCAGAGGGATTCTAAGCGGTGGGAGAAAGGACAATGAGCAGTTCTTC. Its translation is CATSRGILSGGRKDNEQFF.

The table lists this clonotype with a few counts. The genes are TRBV27 and TRBJ1-2, with D possibly being TRBD1 (6 bases). The CDR3 is 13 residues long. In germline, CDR1 is MNHEY, CDR2 SMNVEV (reference sequence). Deletions cut 2 bases from V and 4 bases from J, with 8 bases between. This CDR3 is CASSLRGSYGYTF. For the CDR3, the DNA is TGTGCCAGCAGTTTAAGGGGGAGCTATGGCTACACCTTC.

In its sample, this clonotype was seen a few times. V gene TRBV5-1 combines with J gene TRBJ2-3, with D possibly matching TRBD1 (6 bases). The CDR3 is 15 amino acids. CDR1 is SGHRS and CDR2 is YFSETQ in the germline V gene. Trimming removed 0 bases from V and 3 bases from J, with 11 bases in between. CDR3 protein: CASSLVGQPTDTQYF. The CDR3 region has the DNA TGCGCCAGCAGCTTGGTAGGACAGCCAACAGATACGCAGTATTTT. Full variable domain (rest looked up from reference TRBV5-1 and TRBJ2-3): KAGVTQTPRYLIKTRGQQVTLSCSPISGHRSVSWYQQTPGQGLQFLFEYFSETQRNKGNFPGRFSGRQFSNSRSEMNVSTLELGDSALYLCASSLVGQPTDTQYFGPGTRLTVL.

In regard to this clonotype: The junction and the germline gene differ at one end; a read error may be behind it. CDR3 DNA: TGTGCCAGCAGCCTAGCCCAACAGGGCGACTTC. This translates into CASSLAQQGDF. V and J are TRBV7-6 and TRBJ2-4; possibly TRBD1 for D (6 bases). This CDR3 spans 11 amino acids. Per germline, CDR1 SGHVS and CDR2 FNYEAQ. Full variable domain (rest looked up from reference TRBV7-6 and TRBJ2-4): GAGVSQSPRYKVTKRGQDVALRCDPISGHVSLYWYRQALGQGPEFLTYFNYEAQQDKSGLPNDRFSAERPEGSISTLTIQRTEQRDSAMYRCASSLAQQGDFGAGTRLSVL.

This clonotype was observed many times. The gene calls are TRBV5-6 and TRBJ1-1; D is undetermined. CDR1 is SGHDT, CDR2 YYEEEE, per germline. This CDR3 is 15 amino acids long. Trimming pared 4 bases from V and 3 bases from J, leaving 16 bases between. The CDR3 sequence is CASSPWTGEYTEAFF. The CDR3 region has the DNA TGTGCCAGCAGCCCCTGGACGGGAGAGTACACTGAAGCTTTCTTT. Together with reference TRBV5-6 and TRBJ1-1, the CDR3 gives the full variable domain: DAGVTQSPTHLIKTRGQQVTLRCSPKSGHDTVSWYQQALGQGPQFIFQYYEEEERQRGNFPDRFSGHQFPNYSSELNVNALLLGDSALYLCASSPWTGEYTEAFFGQGTRLTVV.